This record concerns one T cell receptor beta chain sequence. Germline CDR1 is MNHEY and CDR2 is SVGAGI. The CDR3 has 16 residues. V lost 0 bases and J lost 3, with 12 bases in between. Only CD45RO-negative cells positively selected for CCR7 counted as naive CD8 cells, so terminally differentiated effector memory CD45RA+ cells were excluded. This sample was taken from a study of shared clonotypes between healthy human individuals. Libraries were prepared by immunoSEQ multiplex PCR; TCRdb keeps only in-frame clonotypes and omits some of them. The repertoire holds about 2 million clones, about 94% seen once, with 0.85% to 1.2% in the top ten.

This clonotype was sampled from a man between 18 and 29 years old in good health. Sequenced material: naive CD8+ T cells sorted from blood. The chain couples TRBV6-5 to TRBJ2-1; perhaps TRBD2 as D (6 bases). CDR3 sequence: CASSYSWAGNYNEQFF. The CDR3 DNA sequence: TGTGCCAGCAGTTACTCGTGGGCGGGAAACTACAATGAGCAGTTCTTC.